This T cell receptor beta chain stems from a study of cytotoxic CD8 clonotypes in ibrutinib-treated CLL. Study in general: Samples showed on average roughly 260,000 productive templates and 94,082 productive rearrangements.

About this clone itself: Its antigen is still unknown.

Clones were sequenced by immunoSEQ multiplex PCR, and TCRdb holds only the in-frame ones, with some missing. This repertoire shows approximately 190,000 clones, 75% to 80% found once; its top ten account for more than 9.5%. General study findings and limits: Treatment left the uncommon public clonotypes either contracted or stable in frequency. Clonality was higher at ibrutinib response and returned toward baseline at progression.

The CDR3 loop spans 17 amino acids. CDR1 and CDR2 (germline): MGHRA, YSYEKL. The ends were cut back, 4 bases at V and 0 bases at J, with 13 bases in the middle. V gene TRBV4-1 combines with J gene TRBJ2-6; D possibly matches TRBD1 or TRBD2 (5 bases each). Material: PBMCs, obtained after 12 months of ibrutinib treatment. The TCR originated in a human donor with chronic lymphocytic leukemia. CDR3 nucleotide sequence: TGCGCCAGCAGCCCCCGAGCAGGGACCTCTGGGGCCAACGTCCTGACTTTC. Translated: CASSPRAGTSGANVLTF.